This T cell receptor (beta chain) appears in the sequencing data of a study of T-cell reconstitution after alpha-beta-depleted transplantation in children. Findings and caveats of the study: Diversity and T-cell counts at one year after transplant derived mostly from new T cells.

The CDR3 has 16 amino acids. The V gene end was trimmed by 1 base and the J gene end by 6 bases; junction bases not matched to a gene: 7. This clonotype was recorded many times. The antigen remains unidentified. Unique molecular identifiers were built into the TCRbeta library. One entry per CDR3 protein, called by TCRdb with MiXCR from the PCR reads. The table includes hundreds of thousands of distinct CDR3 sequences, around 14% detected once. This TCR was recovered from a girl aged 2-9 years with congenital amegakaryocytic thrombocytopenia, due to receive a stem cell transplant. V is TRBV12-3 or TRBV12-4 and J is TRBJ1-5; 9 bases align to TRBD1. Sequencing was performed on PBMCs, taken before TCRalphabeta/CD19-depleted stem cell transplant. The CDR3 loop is CASSLGTGGPRQPQHF. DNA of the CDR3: TGTGCCAGCAGTTTAGGTACAGGGGGCCCTCGTCAGCCCCAGCATTTT.